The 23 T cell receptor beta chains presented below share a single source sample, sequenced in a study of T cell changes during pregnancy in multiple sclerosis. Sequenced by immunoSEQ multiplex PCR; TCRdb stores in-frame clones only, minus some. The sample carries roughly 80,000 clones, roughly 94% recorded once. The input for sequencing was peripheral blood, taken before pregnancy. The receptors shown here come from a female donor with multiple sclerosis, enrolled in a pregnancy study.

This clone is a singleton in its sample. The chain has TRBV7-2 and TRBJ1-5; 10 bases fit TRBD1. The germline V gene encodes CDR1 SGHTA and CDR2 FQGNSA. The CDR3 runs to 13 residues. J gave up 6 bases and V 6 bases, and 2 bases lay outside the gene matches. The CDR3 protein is CASRRDRGQPQHF. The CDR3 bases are TGTGCCAGCAGACGGGACAGGGGTCAGCCCCAGCATTTT.

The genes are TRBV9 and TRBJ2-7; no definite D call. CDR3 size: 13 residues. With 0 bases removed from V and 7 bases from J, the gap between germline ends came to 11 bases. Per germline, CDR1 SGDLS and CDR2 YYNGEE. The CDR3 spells CASSVVPGWEQYF. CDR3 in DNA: TGTGCCAGCAGCGTAGTTCCCGGGTGGGAGCAGTACTTC.

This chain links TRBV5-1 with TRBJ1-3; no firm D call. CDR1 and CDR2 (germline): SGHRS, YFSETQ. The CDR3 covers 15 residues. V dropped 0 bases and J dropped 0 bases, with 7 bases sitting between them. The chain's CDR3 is CASSLDGSSGNTIYF. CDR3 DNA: TGCGCCAGCAGCTTGGATGGGAGCTCTGGAAACACCATATATTTT.

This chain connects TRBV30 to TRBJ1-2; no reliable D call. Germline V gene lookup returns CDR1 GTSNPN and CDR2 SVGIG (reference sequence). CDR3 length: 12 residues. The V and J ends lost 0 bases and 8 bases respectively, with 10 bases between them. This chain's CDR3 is CAWSVPVLGYTF. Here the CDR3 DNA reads TGTGCCTGGAGTGTACCGGTACTCGGCTACACCTTC.

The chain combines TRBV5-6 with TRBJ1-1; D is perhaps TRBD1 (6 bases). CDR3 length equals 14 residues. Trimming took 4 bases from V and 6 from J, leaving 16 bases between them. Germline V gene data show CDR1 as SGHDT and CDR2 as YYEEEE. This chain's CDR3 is CASSLNWGGSEAFF. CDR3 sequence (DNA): TGTGCCAGCAGCCTCAATTGGGGGGGCTCTGAAGCTTTCTTT.

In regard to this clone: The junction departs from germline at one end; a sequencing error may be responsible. CDR3 sequence reads: CASSRSRGSQETQYF. The CDR3 DNA reads as TGTGCTAGCAGCCGCTCGCGGGGCAGCCAAGAGACCCAGTACTTC. The chain combines TRBV7-7 with TRBJ2-5; TRBD2 might be the D (6 bases). CDR1 and CDR2 (germline): SSHAT, FNYEAQ (reference sequence). The CDR3 covers 15 residues.

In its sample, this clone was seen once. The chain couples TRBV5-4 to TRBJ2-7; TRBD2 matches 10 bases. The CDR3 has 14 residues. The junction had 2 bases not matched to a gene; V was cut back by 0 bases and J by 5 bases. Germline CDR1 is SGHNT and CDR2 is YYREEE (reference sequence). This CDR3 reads CASSLDSGGNEQYF. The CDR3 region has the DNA TGTGCCAGCAGCTTGGATAGCGGGGGGAACGAGCAGTACTTC.

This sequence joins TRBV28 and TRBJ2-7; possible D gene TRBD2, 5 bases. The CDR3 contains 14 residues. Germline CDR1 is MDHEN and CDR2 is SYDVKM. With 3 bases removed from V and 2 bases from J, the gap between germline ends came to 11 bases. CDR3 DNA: TGTGCCAGCAGTTTGCCCGGGAAACCCTACGAGCAGTACTTC. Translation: CASSLPGKPYEQYF.

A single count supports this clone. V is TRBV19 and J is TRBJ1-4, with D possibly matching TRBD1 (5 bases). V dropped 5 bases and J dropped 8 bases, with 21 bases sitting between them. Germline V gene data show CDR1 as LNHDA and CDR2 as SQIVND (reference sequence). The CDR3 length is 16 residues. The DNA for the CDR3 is TGTGCCAGTAGTGGCCCGACAGAATGGATGGAGGAAAAACTGTTTTTT. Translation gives CASSGPTEWMEEKLFF.

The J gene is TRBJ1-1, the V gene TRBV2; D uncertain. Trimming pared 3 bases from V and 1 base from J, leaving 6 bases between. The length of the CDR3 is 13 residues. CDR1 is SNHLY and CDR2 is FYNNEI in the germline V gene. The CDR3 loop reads CASSDLWNTEAFF. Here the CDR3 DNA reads TGTGCCAGCAGTGACCTCTGGAACACTGAAGCTTTCTTT.

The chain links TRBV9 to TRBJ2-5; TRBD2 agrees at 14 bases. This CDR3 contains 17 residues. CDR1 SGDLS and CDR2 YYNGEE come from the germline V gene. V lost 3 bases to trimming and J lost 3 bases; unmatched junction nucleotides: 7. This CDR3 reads CASSGRLAGGRKETQYF. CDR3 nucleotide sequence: TGTGCCAGCAGCGGACGACTAGCGGGGGGGCGGAAAGAGACCCAGTACTTC.

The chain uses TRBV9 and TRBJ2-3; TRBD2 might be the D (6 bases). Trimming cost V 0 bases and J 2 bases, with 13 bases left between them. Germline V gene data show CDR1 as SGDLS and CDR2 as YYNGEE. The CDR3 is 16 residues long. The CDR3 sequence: CASSVAPSVNTDTQYF. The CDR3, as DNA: TGTGCCAGCAGCGTAGCCCCTAGCGTTAACACAGATACGCAGTATTTT.

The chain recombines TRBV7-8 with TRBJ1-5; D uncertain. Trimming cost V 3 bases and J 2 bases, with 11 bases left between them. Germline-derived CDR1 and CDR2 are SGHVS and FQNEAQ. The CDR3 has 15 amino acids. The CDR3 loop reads CASSFGGKRNQPQHF. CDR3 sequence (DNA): TGTGCCAGCAGCTTCGGAGGGAAGCGCAATCAGCCCCAGCATTTT.

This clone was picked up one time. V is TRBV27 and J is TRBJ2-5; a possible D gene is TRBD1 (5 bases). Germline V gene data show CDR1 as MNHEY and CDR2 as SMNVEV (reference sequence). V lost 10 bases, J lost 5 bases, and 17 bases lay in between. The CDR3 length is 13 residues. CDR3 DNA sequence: TGTGCCACCCGCTTGGTAGGGGCGGAGACCCAGTACTTC. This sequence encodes CATRLVGAETQYF.

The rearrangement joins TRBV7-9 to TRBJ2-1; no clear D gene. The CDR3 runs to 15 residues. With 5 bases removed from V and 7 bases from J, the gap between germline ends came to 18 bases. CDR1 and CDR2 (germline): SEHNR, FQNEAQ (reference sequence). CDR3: CASSPPAGPENEQFF. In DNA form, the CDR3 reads TGTGCCAGCAGCCCCCCCGCTGGGCCTGAGAATGAGCAGTTCTTC.

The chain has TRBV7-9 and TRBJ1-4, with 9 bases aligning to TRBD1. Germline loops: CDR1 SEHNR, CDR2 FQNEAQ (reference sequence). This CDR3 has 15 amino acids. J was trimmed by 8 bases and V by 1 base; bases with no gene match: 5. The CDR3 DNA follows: TGTGCCAGCAGCTTAGAGGACAGGGGATTGGAAAAACTGTTTTTT. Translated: CASSLEDRGLEKLFF.

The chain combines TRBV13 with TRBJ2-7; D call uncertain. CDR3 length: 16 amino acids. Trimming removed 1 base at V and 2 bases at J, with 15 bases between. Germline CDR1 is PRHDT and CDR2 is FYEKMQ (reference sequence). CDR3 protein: CASSLASEYIPYEQYF. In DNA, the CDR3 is TGTGCCAGCAGCTTAGCATCGGAGTACATTCCCTACGAGCAGTACTTC.

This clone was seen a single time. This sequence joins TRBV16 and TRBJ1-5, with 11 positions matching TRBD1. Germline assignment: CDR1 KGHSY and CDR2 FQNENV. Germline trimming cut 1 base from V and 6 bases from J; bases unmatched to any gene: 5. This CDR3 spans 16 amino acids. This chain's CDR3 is CASSQLGQGVGQPQHF. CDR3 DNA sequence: TGTGCCAGCAGCCAATTGGGACAGGGGGTAGGTCAGCCCCAGCATTTT.

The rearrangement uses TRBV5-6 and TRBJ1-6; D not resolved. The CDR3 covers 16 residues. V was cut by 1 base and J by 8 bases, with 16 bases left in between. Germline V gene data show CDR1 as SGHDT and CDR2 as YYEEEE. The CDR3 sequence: CASSLSYETKYSPLHF. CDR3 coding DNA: TGTGCCAGCAGCTTGAGCTACGAGACAAAATATTCACCCCTCCACTTT.

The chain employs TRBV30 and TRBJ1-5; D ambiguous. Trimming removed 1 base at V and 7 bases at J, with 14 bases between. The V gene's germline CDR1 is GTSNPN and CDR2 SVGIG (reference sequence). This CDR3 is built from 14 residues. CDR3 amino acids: CAWSGLAAGQPQHF. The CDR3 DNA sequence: TGTGCCTGGAGTGGACTGGCCGCCGGGCAGCCCCAGCATTTT.

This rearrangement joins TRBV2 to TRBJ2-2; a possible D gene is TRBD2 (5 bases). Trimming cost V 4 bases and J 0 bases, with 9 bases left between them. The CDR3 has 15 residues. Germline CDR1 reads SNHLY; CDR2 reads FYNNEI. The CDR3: CASSAGNSNTGELFF. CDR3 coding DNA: TGTGCCAGCAGTGCGGGGAACTCGAACACCGGGGAGCTGTTTTTT.

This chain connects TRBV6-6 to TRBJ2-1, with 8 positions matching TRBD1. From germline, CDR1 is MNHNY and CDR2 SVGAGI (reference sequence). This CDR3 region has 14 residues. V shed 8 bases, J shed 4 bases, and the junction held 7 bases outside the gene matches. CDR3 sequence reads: CASDRTGLYNEQFF. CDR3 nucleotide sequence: TGTGCCAGCGATCGGACAGGGCTTTACAATGAGCAGTTCTTC.

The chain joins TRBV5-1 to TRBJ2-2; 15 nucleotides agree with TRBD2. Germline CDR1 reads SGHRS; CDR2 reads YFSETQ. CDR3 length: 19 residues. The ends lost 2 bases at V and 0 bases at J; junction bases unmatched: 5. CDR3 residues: CASSLAGTSGGPNTGELFF. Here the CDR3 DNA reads TGCGCCAGCAGCTTAGCCGGGACTAGCGGGGGGCCGAACACCGGGGAGCTGTTTTTT.